The sequence of this T cell receptor (beta chain) was determined in a study of PD-L1 blockade in urothelial cancer (dated by TCRdb to about 2017). With respect to the entire study: All patients started therapy in the mid-2010s and received atezolizumab 1,200 mg intravenously every 3 weeks. Blood samples were analyzed 3 weeks after the start of treatment (second dose) and 6 weeks after the start of treatment. An exploratory multi-omic analysis was conducted of the somatic, immune and clinical correlates of response to PD-L1 blockade with atezolizumab in urothelial cancer. Pretreatment tumor samples and matched peripheral blood, collected serially before and after atezolizumab treatment, underwent TCR sequencing. Some 30 patients had pretreatment blood TCR-seq, around 24 had at least one posttreatment blood collection, and around 24 had tumor TCR-seq. A median of roughly 140,000 T cells and fewer than 85,000 unique TCRs was obtained from blood samples, and a median clonality of roughly 0.08 was observed. Patients had an ECOG performance status of 0 or 1 and had received between 0 and 3 prior chemotherapy regimens. Durable clinical benefit meant progression-free survival longer than 6 months, and TCR features were also tested against progression-free and overall survival. Whole exome sequencing and RNA sequencing of pretreatment tumors were performed alongside TCR sequencing in the same patients. Fewer than ten patients reached durable clinical benefit, while about 19 patients did not. Twenty-five of 29 patients were identified as males with urothelial cancer of bladder origin, and a prior smoking history was reported by 18 of 29 patients.

With regard to this clone: This clone's antigen is unknown. Qualities for individual bases were not recorded, and no much larger clone is one base off.

The time point label on this specimen signifies: pretreatment peripheral blood. The cohort comprised 30 or so patients with locally advanced or metastatic urothelial carcinoma treated at Memorial Sloan Kettering on a trial protocol. Peripheral blood mononuclear cells were collected pretreatment and during treatment, with between 1 and 8 total time points per patient. The Qiagen DNeasy Blood extraction kit was used to purify genomic DNA from total PBMCs and tumor samples. PBMCs were collected pretreatment and during treatment and were isolated and stored as previously described. The full study reports these points: Because the sample size was small (n of about 29) and many exploratory analyses were performed, the results are intended to be hypothesis-generating. Improved progression-free and overall survival was found to be associated with pretreatment peripheral blood TCR clonality below the median. Patients with durable benefit showed greater expansion of tumor-associated TCR clones in peripheral blood 3 weeks after starting treatment (n ≈ 21, p = 0.022).

The germline V gene gives CDR1 as MDHEN and CDR2 as SYDVKM. The germline ends are 18 bases apart after V is trimmed by 6 bases and J by 3 bases. CDR3 length: 16 amino acids, cysteine to phenylalanine. The only DNA kept is the CDR3, 48 bases in frame from the first base. To estimate absolute template abundance from read counts, synthetic TCR analog templates were spiked into each PCR. TCRbeta CDR3 regions were amplified from genomic DNA with bias-controlled V and J gene primers using the immunoSEQ assay. Sequencing of rearranged TCRbeta segments was performed at approximately 20X coverage. As for the original processing: Sequencing errors were corrected by clustering, and CDR3s were annotated against IMGT so that V, D and J genes could be assigned. Downstream analyses used only productive TCRbeta rearrangements, leaving out any out-of-frame or stop-codon sequences. Clonality was calculated as one minus the Shannon entropy normalized by the log of the number of unique productive sequences. Clones differing between time points or between blood and tumor were identified by Fisher's exact test with Benjamini-Hochberg correction at adjusted p below 0.01. As stored in TCRdb, this immuneACCESS dataset retains in-frame rearrangements with V and J assigned. A fraction of the clones does not appear; measured against another copy, unresolved V genes explain less than half of the discrepancy, and the remainder lacks a known reason. V and J calls and clone size are copied from that table; D and trimming were computed from the DNA. In this sample the table shows around 86,000 clones, about 82% of which occur a single time. The ten largest account for 5.5% to 7.5% of the sample.

The sequencing used PBMCs, collected around atezolizumab (anti-PD-L1) treatment. The clonotype originates from a man aged 35-49 years with urothelial cancer. This sequence uses TRBV28 and TRBJ1-5; no D segment can be confidently identified. The nucleotide sequence is given as TGTGCCAGCAGCCCTACGGGAGGACGCCTCAATCAGCCCCAGCATTTT. This is translated as CASSPTGGRLNQPQHF.